These 29 T cell receptor beta chains originate from one sample sequenced in a study of PD-L1 blockade in urothelial cancer. Specified time point: peripheral blood 6 weeks after treatment start. Libraries were prepared by immunoSEQ multiplex PCR; TCRdb keeps only in-frame clonotypes and omits some of them. The sample has more than 95,000 clones, roughly 88% seen once. The sequences come from PBMCs, collected around atezolizumab (anti-PD-L1) treatment. These receptors all come from a man aged 50 or older with urothelial cancer.

This chain links TRBV28 with TRBJ1-3, with D tentatively TRBD1 (6 bases). This CDR3 contains 17 residues. In germline, CDR1 is MDHEN, CDR2 SYDVKM. The ends were cut back, 2 bases at V and 1 base at J, with 15 bases in the middle. CDR3 sequence (DNA): TGTGCCAGCAGTTTAAGGGTCAGGGGCCGATCTGGAAACACCATATATTTT. It translates to CASSLRVRGRSGNTIYF.

The J gene is TRBJ2-4, the V gene TRBV18, with D possibly matching TRBD1 (7 bases). The CDR3 has 15 amino acids. In germline, CDR1 is KGHSH, CDR2 LQKENI. Trimming removed 2 bases at V and 7 bases at J, with 15 bases between. Here the CDR3 reads CASSPGGGENNIQYF. The CDR3 coding sequence is TGTGCCAGCTCACCAGGAGGGGGCGAAAATAACATTCAGTACTTC.

This chain connects TRBV28 to TRBJ1-1; the D is unclear. CDR3 length: 11 residues. The germline gives CDR1 MDHEN, CDR2 SYDVKM. V was cut by 8 bases and J by 11 bases, with 15 bases left in between. The CDR3 here is CASGSPREAFF. CDR3 bases: TGTGCCAGCGGAAGCCCGAGGGAGGCTTTCTTT.

J is TRBJ2-5 and V is TRBV2; 7 bases fit TRBD1. The ends lost 8 bases at V and 3 bases at J; junction bases unmatched: 9. Germline V gives CDR1 SNHLY, CDR2 FYNNEI. This CDR3 region has 14 residues. The CDR3 sequence: CASLIRDREETQYF. The CDR3 DNA is TGTGCCAGCTTAATACGGGACAGAGAAGAGACCCAGTACTTC.

This rearrangement joins TRBV6-1 to TRBJ1-2; 8 nucleotides align to TRBD1. The V gene end was trimmed by 5 bases and the J gene end by 2 bases; junction bases not matched to a gene: 7. The CDR3 is 15 amino acids. CDR1 MNHNS and CDR2 SASEGT come from the germline V gene. CDR3 in DNA: TGTGCCAGCAGTATCACCAGGGGGCTGAACTATGGCTACACCTTC. This encodes CASSITRGLNYGYTF.

The chain couples TRBV27 to TRBJ2-1, with D perhaps matching TRBD2 (5 bases). The CDR3 loop spans 15 amino acids. Germline V gene data show CDR1 as MNHEY and CDR2 as SMNVEV (reference sequence). Between the trimmed V and J ends, which lost 3 bases and 9 bases, there was a span of 18 bases. The CDR3 here is CASSFFGSPRGEQFF. The CDR3 DNA reads as TGTGCCAGCAGTTTTTTTGGGTCGCCCCGGGGTGAGCAGTTCTTC.

The CDR3 sequence is CASSQFGQGGGYTF. The CDR3 DNA sequence: TGCGCCAGCAGTCAATTCGGCCAGGGAGGTGGCTACACCTTC. This sequence joins TRBV23-1 and TRBJ1-2; weak D call: TRBD1 (5 bases). TRBV23-1 is flagged as an ORF with uncertain function. This CDR3 is 14 amino acids long. V was shortened by 1 base and J by 7 bases, with 13 bases between the two germline ends.

This rearrangement joins TRBV2 to TRBJ2-2, with D perhaps matching TRBD2 (7 bases). The CDR3 sequence is 15 residues long. The germline CDR1 and CDR2 sequences are SNHLY and FYNNEI. V shed 4 bases and J shed 5 bases, with 14 bases lying between them. In nucleotides, the CDR3 is TGTGCCAGCAGTGCCACAGGGAGGGGGACCGGGGAGCTGTTTTTT. Its protein product is CASSATGRGTGELFF.

In this sample, this clone turned up a few times. The chain uses TRBV6-5 and TRBJ1-2, with 9 bases identical to TRBD1. The CDR3 consists of 16 residues. In germline, CDR1 is MNHEY, CDR2 SVGAGI. The ends lost 2 bases at V and 4 bases at J; junction bases unmatched: 8. The CDR3 nucleotides read TGTGCCAGCAGTTACAGTCGTGGACAGGGGTTCTATGGCTACACCTTC. Encoded protein: CASSYSRGQGFYGYTF.

The chain uses TRBV28 and TRBJ2-7, with D perhaps TRBD2 (5 bases). V dropped 2 bases and J dropped 1 base, with 9 bases sitting between them. CDR1 and CDR2 (germline): MDHEN, SYDVKM. This CDR3 comprises 14 residues. CDR3 sequence (DNA): TGTGCCAGCAGTTTAATTGCGGGTTCCTACGAGCAGTACTTC. Protein: CASSLIAGSYEQYF.

CDR3 region: CASSRGGSETQYF. For the CDR3, the DNA is TGTGCCAGCTCCAGGGGCGGGTCGGAGACCCAGTACTTC. The chain recombines TRBV18 with TRBJ2-5; tentative D call: TRBD1 (6 bases). The V gene lost 6 bases and the J gene lost 5 bases, with 13 bases spanning the gap. CDR3 length: 13 amino acids. Germline V lookup: CDR1 KGHSH, CDR2 LQKENI. The full variable domain, completed using reference TRBV18 and TRBJ2-5, is NAGVMQNPRHLVRRRGQEARLRCSPMKGHSHVYWYRQLPEEGLKFMVYLQKENIIDESGMPKERFSAEFPKEGPSILRIQQVVRGDSAAYFCASSRGGSETQYFGPGTRLLVL.

CDR3: CASSYSDRLEAFF. The CDR3 nucleotides are TGTGCCAGCAGTTACTCCGACAGACTGGAAGCTTTCTTT. The chain carries TRBV6-5 and TRBJ1-1, with D possibly matching TRBD1 (5 bases). The CDR3 has 13 residues. Germline-derived CDR1 and CDR2 are MNHEY and SVGAGI. V was clipped by 0 bases and J by 8 bases, with 10 bases between them.

This clone occurred a few times. V usage is TRBV28 and J usage is TRBJ1-1; no definite D call. The germline V and J ends were trimmed by 2 bases and 0 bases, with 16 bases remaining between them. The CDR3 runs 17 residues. The V gene's germline CDR1 is MDHEN and CDR2 SYDVKM. The CDR3: CASSLGPFTRLNTEAFF. For the CDR3, the DNA is TGTGCCAGCAGTTTAGGCCCGTTCACAAGATTGAACACTGAAGCTTTCTTT.

This clone was observed once. The J gene is TRBJ1-1, the V gene TRBV6-1, with D possibly TRBD1 on 6 matching bases. V lost 5 bases to trimming and J lost 12 bases, with 19 bases between them. Germline CDR1 is MNHNS and CDR2 is SASEGT. This CDR3 is 13 amino acids long. CDR3 loop: CASSLEVTGVTFF. CDR3 in DNA: TGTGCCAGCAGTCTTGAAGTGACAGGCGTGACTTTCTTT.

CDR3 residues: CASSLVGGNNYEQYF. The CDR3, as DNA: TGTGCCAGCAGTTTAGTGGGAGGGAACAACTACGAGCAGTACTTC. The V gene is TRBV28, the J gene TRBJ2-7, with TRBD2 identical over 7 bases. This CDR3 is 15 amino acids long. The germline V gene has CDR1 MDHEN and CDR2 SYDVKM. With V trimmed by 2 bases and J by 3 bases, 7 bases remained unmatched.

The chain recombines TRBV5-1 with TRBJ2-2; 11 nucleotides align to TRBD2. CDR1 and CDR2 (germline): SGHRS, YFSETQ. The V and J ends lost 5 bases and 5 bases, in that order; junction bases with no gene match: 11. The CDR3 runs 17 residues. CDR3 loop: CASSHIGLAGVTGELFF. The DNA of the CDR3 is TGCGCCAGCAGTCACATTGGACTAGCGGGCGTAACCGGGGAGCTGTTTTTT.

This clone turned up a few times. The rearrangement links TRBV6-5 to TRBJ1-1; D unclear. The CDR3 totals 14 residues. CDR1 and CDR2 from the germline V gene are MNHEY and SVGAGI. V lost 3 bases to trimming and J lost 1 base, with 9 bases between them. CDR3 amino acids: CASSYMAGNTEAFF. CDR3 DNA: TGTGCCAGCAGTTATATGGCAGGGAACACTGAAGCTTTCTTT.

V and J are TRBV5-1 and TRBJ2-5, with 11 bases that match TRBD2. CDR1 is SGHRS and CDR2 is YFSETQ in the germline V gene. The junction had 14 bases not matched to a gene; V was cut back by 3 bases and J by 10 bases. The CDR3 has 16 amino acids. DNA of the CDR3: TGCGCCAGCAGCTGGGCTCTAGCGGGAGGCCCGGACCGCCAGTACTTC. Residues: CASSWALAGGPDRQYF.

V gene TRBV28 combines with J gene TRBJ2-7; 12 nucleotides line up with TRBD2. The CDR3 totals 15 residues. Trimming cost V 5 bases and J 6 bases; bases outside gene matches: 8. The V gene's germline CDR1 is MDHEN and CDR2 SYDVKM. In DNA form, the CDR3 reads TGTGCCAGCAGTCTCCGACTAGCGGGAGTCGGCGAGCAGTACTTC. This sequence encodes CASSLRLAGVGEQYF.

The DNA of the CDR3 is TGTGCCAGCTCACTCCAACCAGGGTACACAGATACGCAGTATTTT. The encoded protein is CASSLQPGYTDTQYF. J is TRBJ2-3 and V is TRBV18, with a weak D call TRBD1 (5 bases). Trimming left V 4 bases short and J 2 bases short, with 13 bases between. Germline CDR1 KGHSH, CDR2 LQKENI. The CDR3 has 15 residues.

This clone was counted between two and nine times. One end of the junction does not line up with germline, which may come from a read error. V is TRBV7-7 and J is TRBJ2-6, with a weak D call TRBD2 (6 bases). The germline CDR1 and CDR2 sequences are SSHAT and FNYEAQ (reference sequence). The CDR3 spans 18 residues. The CDR3 bases are TGTGCTAGCAGCTTAGTGGTGGTTTGGAGGGCTGGGGCCAACGTCCTGACTTTC. Translation gives CASSLVVVWRAGANVLTF.

V and J are TRBV2 and TRBJ2-7; 8 bases match TRBD1. Germline V CDR1 and CDR2: SNHLY, FYNNEI. Trimming took 7 bases from V and 7 from J; bases not matched to a gene: 6. The CDR3 extends over 12 amino acids. CDR3 coding DNA: TGTGCCAGCAACCAGGGGGCAGGGGAGCAGTACTTC. Translated, it gives CASNQGAGEQYF.

The chain combines TRBV6-6 with TRBJ2-1; no clear D. V lost 5 bases to trimming and J lost 7 bases, with 12 bases between them. This CDR3 has 13 amino acids. Germline CDR1 and CDR2: MNHNY and SVGAGI (reference sequence). The CDR3 is CASSQWIGNEQFF. The CDR3 DNA reads TGTGCCAGCAGTCAATGGATCGGGAATGAGCAGTTCTTC.

The rearrangement links TRBV2 to TRBJ1-4; D is possibly TRBD1 (6 bases). V was cut by 4 bases and J by 8 bases, with 14 bases left in between. The CDR3 totals 14 residues. The V gene's germline CDR1 is SNHLY and CDR2 FYNNEI. The CDR3 bases are TGTGCCAGCAGTGCGGAGAGGGGGGGAGAAAAACTGTTTTTT. This sequence encodes CASSAERGGEKLFF.

The V gene is TRBV5-1, the J gene TRBJ1-2; possibly TRBD1 for D (5 bases). V lost 4 bases and J lost 6, with 16 bases in between. There are 14 residues in the CDR3. Germline V gene sequence: CDR1 SGHRS, CDR2 YFSETQ. The CDR3 DNA sequence: TGCGCCAGCAGCGGGGGTCGGGGGATGGATGGCTACACCTTC. Translation gives CASSGGRGMDGYTF.

J is TRBJ2-7 and V is TRBV7-9; 9 nucleotides match TRBD1. This CDR3 is 15 amino acids long. The trim removed 5 bases at V and 4 bases at J, leaving 9 bases unmatched. The V gene's germline CDR1 is SEHNR and CDR2 FQNEAQ (reference sequence). CDR3: CASSLNRGQEYEQYF. The CDR3 DNA sequence: TGTGCCAGCAGCCTCAACAGGGGGCAGGAATACGAGCAGTACTTC.

V gene TRBV30 combines with J gene TRBJ1-2; TRBD1 might be the D (5 bases). The germline V gene has CDR1 GTSNPN and CDR2 SVGIG (reference sequence). Trimming pared 7 bases from V and 4 bases from J, leaving 19 bases between. CDR3 size: 14 residues. The CDR3 DNA reads TGTGCCTCCCACCCAAGGAGTGGGGCCTATGGCTACACCTTC. Protein sequence: CASHPRSGAYGYTF.

This clone showed up just once. The chain employs TRBV7-9 and TRBJ2-1; unclear D gene. Germline values: CDR1 SEHNR, CDR2 FQNEAQ (reference sequence). This CDR3 is 12 amino acids long. Trimming stripped 2 bases from V and 5 bases from J, with 4 bases between. The CDR3 DNA is TGTGCCAGCAGCTTATCCGACAATGAGCAGTTCTTC. Translation gives CASSLSDNEQFF.

The V call is TRBV13, the J call TRBJ1-6; D uncertain. The V end lost 0 bases, the J end lost 9 bases, and 6 bases lay between the germline ends. The CDR3 contains 13 residues. Germline V gene data show CDR1 as PRHDT and CDR2 as FYEKMQ (reference sequence). In DNA form, the CDR3 reads TGTGCCAGCAGCTTAGGACAGTTTTCACCCCTCCACTTT. Translated, it gives CASSLGQFSPLHF.